The clone carrying this T cell receptor (beta chain) was counted a single time. The data originate from a study of blood T cell repertoires in COVID-19. The overall study: Samples representing acute and convalescent COVID-19 were sourced from the United States, Italy and Spain. T cells, B-cell-depleted T cells, or PBMCs supplied cDNA or gDNA.

Trimming left V 1 base short and J 1 base short, with 7 bases between. The CDR3 runs to 14 residues. CDR1 MGHRA and CDR2 YSYEKL come from the germline V gene. Seattle researchers signed up patients amid active infection and tracked them longitudinally. In the source study's methods: Amplified reference gene primers provided the basis for estimating nucleated cell counts. Profiled with immunoSEQ multiplex PCR; TCRdb holds only in-frame clones, not every one. Clone size and the V and J calls come from that table; the DNA yielded D and trimming. The repertoire holds 350,000 to 500,000 clones, around nine tenths seen once, with less than 0.95% in the top ten.

The sequenced sample was peripheral blood. The receptor comes from a man aged 18 to 29 with COVID-19, enrolled during active disease. The chain has TRBV4-1 and TRBJ2-5, with TRBD2 as a possible D gene (5 bases). The CDR3 region has the DNA TGCGCCAGCAGCCAAGGGACTTCCCAAGAGACCCAGTACTTC. Encoded protein: CASSQGTSQETQYF.